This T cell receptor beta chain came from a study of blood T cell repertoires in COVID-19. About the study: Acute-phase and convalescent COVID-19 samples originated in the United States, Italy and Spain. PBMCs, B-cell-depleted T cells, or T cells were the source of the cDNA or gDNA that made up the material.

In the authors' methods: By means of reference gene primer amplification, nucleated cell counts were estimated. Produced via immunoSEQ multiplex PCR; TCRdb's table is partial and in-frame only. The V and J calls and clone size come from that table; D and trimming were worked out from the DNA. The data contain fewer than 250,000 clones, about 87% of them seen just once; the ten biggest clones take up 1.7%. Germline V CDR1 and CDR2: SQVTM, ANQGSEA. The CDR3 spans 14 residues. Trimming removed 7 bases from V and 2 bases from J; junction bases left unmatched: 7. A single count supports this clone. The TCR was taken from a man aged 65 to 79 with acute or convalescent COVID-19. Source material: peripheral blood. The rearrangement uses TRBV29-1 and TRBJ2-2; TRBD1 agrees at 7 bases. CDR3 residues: CSALGTANTGELFF. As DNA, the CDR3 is TGCAGCGCATTAGGGACAGCTAACACCGGGGAGCTGTTTTTT.